This TCR beta chain is drawn from a study of breast tumors, draining lymph nodes, adjacent tissues (dated by TCRdb to 2015 to 2016). Background for the entire study: In breast cancer patients, the study compared the TCR beta repertoires of tumor, adjacent nontumor tissue and axillary lymph nodes. The study aimed to assess the relationships and possible T-cell exchange between tumor, surrounding tissue and draining lymph node repertoires in human breast cancer.

Lymph node samples came from the axillary draining lymph nodes of breast cancer patients. The investigation overall reported the following: Tumors showed preferential V and J gene usage, and their T-cell repertoire diversity fell below that of lymph nodes yet above that of nontumor tissue. The study presented the conclusion that tumor T cells originate in lymph nodes as consistent with a hypothesis, not as something directly demonstrated. The data were judged consistent with most tumor T cells deriving from the lymph node and then expanding within tumor tissue. In luminal-like breast cancer, tumor and nontumor tissue repertoires resembled each other significantly more than in basal-like breast cancer.

Looking up the germline V gene (reference sequence) yields CDR1 SGHKS and CDR2 YYEKEE. From the cysteine through the phenylalanine, the CDR3 covers 15 amino acids. The entry retains the CDR3 DNA only, 45 bases that are in frame from base 1. A distance of 12 bases separates the germline ends of V and J, which lose 0 bases and 3 bases respectively. This clonotype was recorded a few times. Its target antigen remains unknown. Since a much larger clone is just one base distant, this may be a read error. Sequenced using an Illumina HiSeq 2000. TCR beta chain libraries were generated through multiplex PCR amplification. High-throughput sequencing was used to analyze the amplified TCR beta chain products. In-frame beta chains were kept once TCRdb had trimmed the public reads at Q25 with fastp and called clones with MiXCR. Duplicate CDR3 protein sequences are folded into a single record with the most common DNA and genes. Within this sample are approximately 210,000 distinct CDR3 sequences, with 30% to 35% of them counted one time only. The leading ten clones occupy over 3.5% of the sample.

The V gene is TRBV5-5 and the J gene is TRBJ1-2; TRBD1 is a weak D gene call, 5 bases matching. The sequenced sample consisted of axillary lymph node tissue. This receptor was taken from a female donor with breast cancer. Some clones in this sample may be carry-over from other donors' samples. The nucleotide sequence reads as follows: TGTGCCAGCAGCTTGGTGGGACCGGGGGACTATGGCTACACCTTC. Its translation reads: CASSLVGPGDYGYTF.